Below, 22 T cell receptor beta chains from the same sample are listed, as sequenced in a study of shared clonotypes between healthy human individuals. Using immunoSEQ multiplex PCR, the repertoire was profiled, and TCRdb retains in-frame clones only, with some absent. The sample gives roughly 2.4 million clones, approximately 95% of which show up once; 0.1% to 0.15% is in the top ten. Sequences were obtained from naive CD4+ T cells sorted from blood. Subset in this sample: CD45RA+ positively selected. Receptor source: a man aged 18-30 years in good health.

The V gene is TRBV29-1, the J gene TRBJ2-3; no clear D. Germline CDR1 and CDR2: SQVTM and ANQGSEA. This CDR3 spans 17 amino acids. Trimming cost V 4 bases and J 2 bases, with 22 bases left between them. As DNA, the CDR3 is TGCAGCGTTGTTGTTCGCCCCCCGTCACTAATCACAGATACGCAGTATTTT. This sequence encodes CSVVVRPPSLITDTQYF.

The chain joins TRBV5-1 to TRBJ2-2, with D hard to call. V dropped 2 bases and J dropped 4 bases, with 12 bases sitting between them. CDR1 and CDR2 (germline): SGHRS, YFSETQ. CDR3 length equals 15 residues. CDR3 residues: CASSFRLGTTGELFF. In nucleotides, the CDR3 is TGCGCCAGCAGCTTTAGACTGGGTACCACCGGGGAGCTGTTTTTT.

This chain joins TRBV7-2 and TRBJ1-5, with 7 bases that match TRBD1. Germline V gives CDR1 SGHTA, CDR2 FQGNSA. The CDR3 is 15 amino acids. With V trimmed by 5 bases and J by 3 bases, 7 bases remained unmatched. CDR3 sequence: CASSPQGGYNQPQHF. DNA of the CDR3: TGTGCCAGCAGCCCTCAGGGGGGTTACAATCAGCCCCAGCATTTT. Filled out from reference TRBV7-2 and TRBJ1-5, the complete variable domain reads GAGVSQSPSNKVTEKGKDVELRCDPISGHTALYWYRQSLGQGLEFLIYFQGNSAPDKSGLPSDRFSAERTGGSVSTLTIQRTQQEDSAVYLCASSPQGGYNQPQHFGDGTRLSIL.

The chain couples TRBV6-5 to TRBJ2-5, with D possibly TRBD2 on 5 matching bases. From germline, CDR1 is MNHEY and CDR2 SVGAGI. V was clipped by 8 bases and J by 5 bases, with 18 bases between them. The CDR3 loop spans 14 amino acids. The CDR3 DNA is TGTGCCAGCGGGTCCGCCGGGGTCGGGGAGACCCAGTACTTC. The encoded protein is CASGSAGVGETQYF.

The chain joins TRBV5-4 to TRBJ2-7; 10 bases match TRBD1. The CDR3 runs to 17 residues. J was trimmed by 0 bases and V by 1 base; bases with no gene match: 7. Germline CDR1 is SGHNT and CDR2 is YYREEE (reference sequence). This CDR3 is CASSLLGQGPSSYEQYF. The CDR3 DNA sequence: TGTGCCAGCAGCTTGTTGGGACAGGGGCCCAGCTCCTACGAGCAGTACTTC. Based on the CDR3 plus reference TRBV5-4 and TRBJ2-7, the full variable domain is ETGVTQSPTHLIKTRGQQVTLRCSSQSGHNTVSWYQQALGQGPQFIFQYYREEENGRGNFPPRFSGLQFPNYSSELNVNALELDDSALYLCASSLLGQGPSSYEQYFGPGTRLTVT.

The chain carries TRBV10-2 and TRBJ1-5; D perhaps matches TRBD1 (6 bases). Trimming took off 3 bases at V and 4 bases at J, with 13 bases between the two ends. Germline CDR1 and CDR2: WSHSY and SAAADI. This CDR3 is built from 15 residues. Here the CDR3 DNA reads TGCGCCAGCAGTGACCACGGACAGTTGAATCAGCCCCAGCATTTT. Its translation: CASSDHGQLNQPQHF.

This sequence joins TRBV2 and TRBJ1-2; no definite D call. The CDR3 consists of 14 residues. Germline V CDR1 and CDR2: SNHLY, FYNNEI. Trimming took 11 bases from V and 1 from J, leaving 17 bases between them. The CDR3 sequence: CASITPGDNYGYTF. As DNA, the CDR3 is TGTGCCTCTATCACCCCCGGCGATAACTATGGCTACACCTTC.

This chain uses TRBV6-4 with TRBJ1-6; D is perhaps TRBD1 (5 bases). Deletions cut 0 bases from V and 4 bases from J, with 7 bases between. From germline, CDR1 is MRHNA and CDR2 SNTAGT. The CDR3 length is 15 residues. CDR3 protein: CASSDSGTYNSPLHF. The CDR3 DNA sequence: TGTGCCAGCAGTGACTCCGGGACGTATAATTCACCCCTCCACTTT.

This clone has a single count. The chain combines TRBV5-1 with TRBJ2-2; D gene ambiguous. This CDR3 comprises 14 residues. V was shortened by 4 bases and J by 4 bases, with 11 bases between the two germline ends. CDR1 is SGHRS and CDR2 is YFSETQ in the germline V gene. The DNA for the CDR3 is TGCGCCAGCAGCCCCTCTCCATCCACCGGGGAGCTGTTTTTT. It encodes CASSPSPSTGELFF.

The chain is built from TRBV30 and TRBJ2-3; no clear D. V was trimmed by 4 bases and J by 1 base, leaving 9 bases between them. The CDR3 has 13 amino acids. Germline V gives CDR1 GTSNPN, CDR2 SVGIG (reference sequence). The CDR3 DNA reads TGTGCCTGGATCCTGGTAGGCACAGATACGCAGTATTTT. It codes for CAWILVGTDTQYF.

CDR3 residues: CASSQQQGHYGYTF. The CDR3 DNA follows: TGCGCCAGCAGCCAACAACAGGGCCACTATGGCTACACCTTC. The chain employs TRBV4-1 and TRBJ1-2; possible D gene TRBD1, 6 bases. CDR1 MGHRA and CDR2 YSYEKL come from the germline V gene. CDR3 size: 14 residues. V lost 2 bases and J lost 3, with 10 bases in between.

CDR3 amino acids: CASSIGPNTYEQYF. The CDR3 coding sequence is TGTGCCAGTAGTATTGGGCCTAATACCTACGAGCAGTACTTC. The V gene is TRBV19, the J gene TRBJ2-7; D gene ambiguous. The CDR3 totals 14 residues. Trimming took 3 bases from V and 2 from J, leaving 11 bases between them. Per germline, CDR1 LNHDA and CDR2 SQIVND (reference sequence).

The chain has TRBV6-6 and TRBJ2-1; 8 bases are shared with TRBD1. The V segment lost 7 bases and the J segment 6 bases; nucleotides outside the gene matches: 11. Germline V gene data show CDR1 as MNHNY and CDR2 as SVGAGI (reference sequence). CDR3 length equals 15 residues. The CDR3 DNA reads TGTGCCAGCACCCCCATTGGACAGGGTATCAATGAGCAGTTCTTC. Its translation is CASTPIGQGINEQFF.

The chain carries TRBV4-3 and TRBJ2-1; D gene uncertain. V was shortened by 3 bases and J by 9 bases, with 9 bases between the two germline ends. From germline, CDR1 is LGHNA and CDR2 YSLEER. This CDR3 has 12 residues. Here the CDR3 DNA reads TGCGCCAGCAGCCAGGGGTTCAGTGAGCAGTTCTTC. Residues: CASSQGFSEQFF.

The chain uses TRBV18 and TRBJ2-3; tentative D call: TRBD1 (6 bases). Per the germline V gene, CDR1 is KGHSH and CDR2 is LQKENI. V lost 3 bases, J lost 5 bases, and 9 bases lay in between. The CDR3 runs 13 residues. CDR3 coding DNA: TGTGCCAGCTCACCTTCACAGGGAGATACGCAGTATTTT. Its translation: CASSPSQGDTQYF. The full variable domain, completed using reference TRBV18 and TRBJ2-3, is NAGVMQNPRHLVRRRGQEARLRCSPMKGHSHVYWYRQLPEEGLKFMVYLQKENIIDESGMPKERFSAEFPKEGPSILRIQQVVRGDSAAYFCASSPSQGDTQYFGPGTRLTVL.

Worth noting for this clone: Distinct nucleotide sequences in the sample also encode this CDR3. The chain has TRBV5-1 and TRBJ2-5; 13 nucleotides agree with TRBD2. This CDR3 spans 17 amino acids. Germline CDR1 is SGHRS and CDR2 is YFSETQ. Unmatched junction bases numbered 2, after V lost 0 bases and J lost 0 bases. CDR3 sequence reads: CASSLGGLAGDQETQYF. Written as DNA, the CDR3 is TGCGCCAGCAGCTTGGGCGGACTAGCGGGGGACCAAGAGACCCAGTACTTC.

The chain has TRBV19 and TRBJ2-7; D call uncertain. Between the trimmed V and J ends, which lost 10 bases and 0 bases, there was a span of 13 bases. This CDR3 is built from 13 residues. Germline V CDR1 and CDR2: LNHDA, SQIVND (reference sequence). CDR3 protein: CATRAVGSYEQYF. The CDR3 DNA reads TGTGCCACCCGGGCTGTCGGCTCCTACGAGCAGTACTTC.

The rearrangement uses TRBV30 and TRBJ1-2; TRBD1 might be the D (6 bases). Germline CDR1 is GTSNPN and CDR2 is SVGIG (reference sequence). This CDR3 has 16 residues. Between the trimmed V and J ends, which lost 0 bases and 4 bases, there was a span of 18 bases. CDR3 amino acids: CAWSVPHGGLPYGYTF. The DNA for the CDR3 is TGTGCCTGGAGTGTCCCCCACGGGGGGCTGCCCTATGGCTACACCTTC.

The rearrangement uses TRBV6-1 and TRBJ2-3; D may be TRBD2 (6 bases). Trimming removed 4 bases from V and 6 bases from J, with 20 bases in between. The germline V gene has CDR1 MNHNS and CDR2 SASEGT. The CDR3 length is 16 residues. The CDR3 nucleotides read TGTGCCAGCAGTGCGGCCGAGAGCGGAGGAGGGGATACGCAGTATTTT. Translation: CASSAAESGGGDTQYF.

V and J are TRBV4-3 and TRBJ2-1, with D hard to call. Germline assignment: CDR1 LGHNA and CDR2 YSLEER. There are 14 residues in the CDR3. Trimming removed 0 bases from V and 8 bases from J, with 11 bases in between. The CDR3 region has the DNA TGCGCCAGCAGCCAAGATCAGCCGAACCATGAGCAGTTCTTC. Translating it yields CASSQDQPNHEQFF.

Details on this clone: In the same sample, other DNA sequences code for this CDR3. The rearrangement links TRBV18 to TRBJ2-7; D remains ambiguous. V was trimmed by 3 bases and J by 5 bases, leaving 11 bases between them. CDR3 length equals 13 residues. The germline V gene has CDR1 KGHSH and CDR2 LQKENI. In DNA, the CDR3 is TGTGCCAGCTCACCCCTCGAAGGAGACGAGCAGTACTTC. This gives the protein CASSPLEGDEQYF.

This sequence joins TRBV5-1 and TRBJ2-5; D is unresolved. Germline CDR1 SGHRS, CDR2 YFSETQ. The CDR3 totals 14 residues. Trimming took 3 bases from V and 2 from J, leaving 11 bases between them. For the CDR3, the DNA is TGCGCCAGCAGCTCACGGGCCGAACAAGAGACCCAGTACTTC. The encoded protein is CASSSRAEQETQYF.